The 17 T cell receptor beta chains presented below share a single source sample, sequenced in a study of T cell responses to AZD1222 COVID-19 vaccine. Produced via immunoSEQ multiplex PCR; TCRdb's table is partial and in-frame only. The data show some 150,000 clones, about 86% seen once. The sequences come from peripheral blood, collected on day 0 of AZD1222 vaccination. Source of these receptors: an adult in good health.

The CDR3, as DNA: TGTGCCAGCAGCTTATCACAGTGGGAGGGGGATTACGAGCAGTACTTC. Translated: CASSLSQWEGDYEQYF. This sequence joins TRBV7-2 and TRBJ2-7; possibly TRBD2 for D (7 bases). Per germline, CDR1 SGHTA and CDR2 FQGNSA. V gave up 2 bases and J gave up 4 bases, with 18 bases separating them. The CDR3 is 16 amino acids.

The chain recombines TRBV19 with TRBJ1-2, with no clear D. CDR3 length: 15 amino acids. Germline CDR1 reads LNHDA; CDR2 reads SQIVND (reference sequence). V shed 0 bases and J shed 2 bases, with 10 bases lying between them. The CDR3 protein is CASSIDGLTNYGYTF. In DNA form, the CDR3 reads TGTGCCAGTAGTATAGATGGGCTAACCAACTATGGCTACACCTTC.

This clone was found once. This rearrangement joins TRBV9 to TRBJ2-3; 8 nucleotides line up with TRBD2. Germline V gene sequence: CDR1 SGDLS, CDR2 YYNGEE. V trimming: 4 bases; J trimming: 7 bases; junction bases outside the gene matches: 20. This CDR3 spans 18 amino acids. In DNA form, the CDR3 reads TGTGCCAGCAGCCCTAAGTCCTTCCTAGCGGGTACGGAACATACGCAGTATTTT. Encoded protein: CASSPKSFLAGTEHTQYF.

This sequence joins TRBV10-1 and TRBJ1-1, with D unresolved. Germline V lookup: CDR1 WNHNN, CDR2 SYGVQD (reference sequence). The CDR3 runs 17 residues. Trimming shortened V by 3 bases and J by 4 bases, and 21 bases separated the two germline ends. The CDR3 DNA sequence: TGCGCCAGCAGTGACCTGGGAGGGTCCTATAATTTCACTGAAGCTTTCTTT. It codes for CASSDLGGSYNFTEAFF.

The CDR3, as DNA: TGTGCCAGCAGTTCCACGGACAGGATCCGTTTTTTCGGCTACACCTTC. This sequence encodes CASSSTDRIRFFGYTF. This chain joins TRBV28 and TRBJ1-2; 7 bases map to TRBD1. CDR1 MDHEN and CDR2 SYDVKM come from the germline V gene. V shed 4 bases, J shed 8 bases, and the junction held 16 bases outside the gene matches. CDR3 size: 16 residues.

The chain combines TRBV12-5 with TRBJ2-1, with 7 bases aligning to TRBD1. The CDR3 length is 19 residues. Germline-derived CDR1 and CDR2 are LGHNT and FRNRAP. Trimming at V came to 0 bases and at J to 1 base, leaving 12 bases not matched to a gene. CDR3 amino acids: CASGLVHRWGTDSYNEQFF. The CDR3, as DNA: TGTGCTAGTGGTTTGGTCCATAGATGGGGGACAGATTCCTACAATGAGCAGTTCTTC.

This chain joins TRBV7-2 and TRBJ1-4; D possibly corresponds to TRBD1 (6 bases). Germline CDR1 is SGHTA and CDR2 is FQGNSA. V lost 2 bases, J lost 7 bases, and 11 bases lay in between. The CDR3 is 14 amino acids. This chain's CDR3 is CASSLSGAREKLFF. CDR3 coding DNA: TGTGCCAGCAGCTTATCAGGGGCACGTGAAAAACTGTTTTTT.

The rearrangement joins TRBV2 to TRBJ2-7; tentative D call: TRBD1 (6 bases). V shed 6 bases and J shed 3 bases, with 9 bases lying between them. Germline V gives CDR1 SNHLY, CDR2 FYNNEI. The CDR3 has 12 amino acids. The CDR3 loop is CASRGRGYEQYF. CDR3 nucleotides: TGTGCCAGCAGGGGCAGGGGCTACGAGCAGTACTTC.

As for this clone: The junction and the germline gene differ at one end; a read error may be behind it. J is TRBJ1-1 and V is TRBV6-1; no clear D. Germline-derived CDR1 and CDR2 are MNHNS and SASEGT. The CDR3 runs to 13 residues. The CDR3 spells CASCEVLNTEAFF. DNA for the CDR3: TGTGCCAGCTGTGAAGTCCTGAACACTGAAGCTTTCTTT.

This clone was seen once. The rearrangement joins TRBV29-1 to TRBJ2-4; D is unresolved. CDR3 size: 14 residues. Germline CDR1 and CDR2: SQVTM and ANQGSEA. Trimming stripped 5 bases from V and 0 bases from J, with 11 bases between. The CDR3: CSVRETLAKNIQYF. Here the CDR3 DNA reads TGCAGCGTTCGCGAAACCCTAGCCAAAAACATTCAGTACTTC.

The rearrangement uses TRBV3-1 (or the pseudogene TRBV3-2) and TRBJ1-1; D is perhaps TRBD1 (6 bases). CDR3 size: 15 residues. CDR1 LGHDT and CDR2 YNNKEL come from the germline V gene (reference sequence). V was cut by 0 bases and J by 8 bases, with 16 bases left in between. CDR3 DNA sequence: TGTGCCAGCAGCCAAGAGGTTGCGGGGGGCCGCGAAGCTTTCTTT. This codes for CASSQEVAGGREAFF.

V is TRBV3-1 (or the pseudogene TRBV3-2) and J is TRBJ1-2, with 7 bases lining up with TRBD1. Germline V gives CDR1 LGHDT, CDR2 YNNKEL (reference sequence). This CDR3 is built from 15 residues. J was trimmed by 0 bases and V by 0 bases; bases with no gene match: 1. The CDR3 is CASSQEQGPNYGYTF. CDR3 nucleotide sequence: TGTGCCAGCAGCCAAGAACAGGGGCCTAACTATGGCTACACCTTC.

This clone has only one observation. J is TRBJ1-5 and V is TRBV3-1 (or the pseudogene TRBV3-2), with unresolved D. The length of the CDR3 is 14 residues. Germline loops: CDR1 LGHDT, CDR2 YNNKEL (reference sequence). Trimming removed 4 bases from V and 3 bases from J, with 10 bases in between. This CDR3 is CASSRDNFNQPQHF. The CDR3 region has the DNA TGTGCCAGCAGCCGAGACAATTTCAATCAGCCCCAGCATTTT.

This clone was detected ten times or more. The chain carries TRBV18 and TRBJ1-1; no reliable D call. The V gene's germline CDR1 is KGHSH and CDR2 LQKENI. The CDR3 length is 11 residues. Trimming stripped 0 bases from V and 8 bases from J, with 4 bases between. The CDR3: CASSPPLEAFF. The CDR3 coding sequence is TGTGCCAGCTCACCACCCCTGGAAGCTTTCTTT.

This chain uses TRBV6-2 or TRBV6-3 with TRBJ2-1, with a tentative D call TRBD1 (5 bases). The germline gives CDR1 MNHEY, CDR2 SVGEGT. V lost 0 bases and J 7 bases, leaving 10 bases between the germline ends. This CDR3 spans 14 amino acids. The CDR3 nucleotides read TGTGCCAGCAGTTACTCGCCCAGGGTAAATGAGCAGTTCTTC. Translating gives CASSYSPRVNEQFF.

This clone showed up just once. The chain is built from TRBV28 and TRBJ1-5; 8 bases map to TRBD1. The CDR3 runs to 15 residues. The V and J ends lost 7 bases and 3 bases, in that order; junction bases with no gene match: 8. The V gene's germline CDR1 is MDHEN and CDR2 SYDVKM. CDR3 DNA sequence: TGTGCCAGCACCCTGGGACAGGTAAACAATCAGCCCCAGCATTTT. As protein: CASTLGQVNNQPQHF.

This chain uses TRBV2 with TRBJ1-1; D remains ambiguous. From germline, CDR1 is SNHLY and CDR2 FYNNEI. CDR3 size: 16 residues. Between the trimmed V and J ends, which lost 5 bases and 5 bases, there was a span of 21 bases. CDR3 protein: CASSLPLGRTLTEAFF. CDR3 bases: TGTGCCAGCAGTCTACCGTTAGGGCGGACGTTAACTGAAGCTTTCTTT.